The clone carrying this T cell receptor (beta chain) occurred a few times. Its target is unknown. Following RNA extraction, reverse transcription yielded cDNA that acted as the sequencing template. Profiled with immunoSEQ multiplex PCR; TCRdb holds only in-frame clones, not every one. The sample has about 150,000 clones, about three fifths seen once. V was clipped by 1 base and J by 0 bases, with 8 bases between them. The CDR3 is made up of 15 amino acids. Germline loops: CDR1 LGHNA, CDR2 YNFKEQ. These data belong to a study of CD8+ T cells in alopecia areata. Overall study findings and caveats: There were also resident alphabeta T cells of normal skin sequenced in scalp samples. Greater clonality was observed in lesional scalp samples, especially alopecia totalis/universalis, versus normal scalp.

The rearrangement joins TRBV4-2 to TRBJ2-3, with a possible D match to TRBD2 (5 bases). The TCR sequence derives from a human donor in good health. Sequences were obtained from CD4+ T cells sorted from blood. The CDR3 sequence is CASSQGTPSTDTQYF. Here the CDR3 DNA reads TGTGCCAGCAGCCAAGGGACTCCTAGCACAGATACGCAGTATTTT.